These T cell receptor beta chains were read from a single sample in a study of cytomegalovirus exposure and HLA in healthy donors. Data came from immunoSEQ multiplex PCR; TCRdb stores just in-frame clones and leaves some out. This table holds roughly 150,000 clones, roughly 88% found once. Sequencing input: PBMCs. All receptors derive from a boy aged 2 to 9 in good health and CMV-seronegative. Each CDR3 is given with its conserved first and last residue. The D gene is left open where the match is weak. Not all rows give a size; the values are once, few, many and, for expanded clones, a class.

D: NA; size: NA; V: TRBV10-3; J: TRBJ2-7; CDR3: CAISESGSSSGRAVEQYF; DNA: TGTGCCATCAGTGAGTCGGGGAGCAGTTCGGGTCGGGCGGTAGAGCAGTACTTC
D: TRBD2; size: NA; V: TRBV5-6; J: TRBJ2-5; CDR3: CASSQPGLAGGAFLYF; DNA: TGTGCCAGCAGCCAGCCGGGACTAGCGGGGGGGGCCTTCCTGTACTTC
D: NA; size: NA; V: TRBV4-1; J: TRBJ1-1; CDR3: CASSPYRDSPENTEAFF; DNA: TGCGCCAGCAGCCCCTATCGTGACAGCCCTGAGAACACTGAAGCTTTCTTT
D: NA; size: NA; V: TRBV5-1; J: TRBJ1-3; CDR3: CASSPGPGTTDTIYF; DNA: TGCGCCAGCAGCCCGGGTCCCGGGACAACGGACACCATATATTTT
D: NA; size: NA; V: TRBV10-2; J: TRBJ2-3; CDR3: CASSNHRGGSTDTQYF; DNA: TGCGCCAGCAGTAACCACAGGGGGGGGAGCACAGATACGCAGTATTTT
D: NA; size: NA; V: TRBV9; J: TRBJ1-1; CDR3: CASSAWDTLGTEAFF; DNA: TGTGCCAGCAGCGCATGGGACACCTTGGGGACTGAAGCTTTCTTT
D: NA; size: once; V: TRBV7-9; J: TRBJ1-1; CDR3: CASSPPAGHGTEAFF; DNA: TGTGCCAGCAGCCCCCCGGCAGGCCACGGCACTGAAGCTTTCTTT
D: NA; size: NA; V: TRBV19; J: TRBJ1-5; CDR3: CASSISAENQPQHF; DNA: TGTGCCAGTAGTATTAGCGCGGAAAATCAGCCCCAGCATTTT
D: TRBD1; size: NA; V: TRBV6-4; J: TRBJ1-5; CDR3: CASSDPFTGAHLSNQPQHF; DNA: TGTGCCAGCAGTGACCCCTTCACAGGGGCCCACCTTAGCAATCAGCCCCAGCATTTT
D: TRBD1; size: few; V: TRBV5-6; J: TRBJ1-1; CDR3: CASSLEGAGYGEAFF; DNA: TGTGCCAGCAGCTTGGAGGGGGCAGGGTACGGTGAAGCTTTCTTT
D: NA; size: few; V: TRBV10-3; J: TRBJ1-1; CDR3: CAISWGEYTEAFF; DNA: TGTGCCATCAGTTGGGGGGAGTACACTGAAGCTTTCTTT
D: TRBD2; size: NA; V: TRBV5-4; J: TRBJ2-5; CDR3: CASSSGTDQETQYF; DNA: TGTGCCAGCAGCAGCGGGACGGACCAAGAGACCCAGTACTTC
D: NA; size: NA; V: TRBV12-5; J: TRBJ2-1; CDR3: CASGSNEQFF; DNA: TGTGCTAGTGGTTCTAATGAGCAGTTCTTC
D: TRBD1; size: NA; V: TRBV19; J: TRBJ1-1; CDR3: CASQGQGADTEAFF; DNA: TGTGCCAGTCAGGGACAGGGGGCGGACACTGAAGCTTTCTTT
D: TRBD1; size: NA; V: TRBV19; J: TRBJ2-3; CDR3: CASSAPGTGTTDTQYF; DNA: TGTGCCAGTAGCGCACCGGGGACAGGGACGACAGATACGCAGTATTTT
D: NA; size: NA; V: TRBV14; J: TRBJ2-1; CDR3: CASTRGNEQFF; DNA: TGTGCCAGCACCAGGGGTAATGAGCAGTTCTTC
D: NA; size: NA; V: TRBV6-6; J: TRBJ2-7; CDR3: CASSFSGTAGEQYF; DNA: TGTGCCAGCAGTTTTAGCGGAACCGCGGGGGAGCAGTACTTC
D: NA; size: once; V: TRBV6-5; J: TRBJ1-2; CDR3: CASIGGWGGYTF; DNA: TGTGCCAGCATCGGAGGGTGGGGAGGCTACACCTTC
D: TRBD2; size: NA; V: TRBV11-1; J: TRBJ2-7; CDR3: CASSPRWGRASYEQYF; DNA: TGTGCCAGCAGCCCCCGATGGGGGAGGGCTTCCTACGAGCAGTACTTC
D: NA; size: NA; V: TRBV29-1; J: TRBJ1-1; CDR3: CSAKNTEAFF; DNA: TGCAGCGCAAAGAACACTGAAGCTTTCTTT
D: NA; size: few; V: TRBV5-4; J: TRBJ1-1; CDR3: CASSPDLGPTFF; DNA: TGTGCCAGCAGCCCTGATCTTGGGCCAACTTTCTTT
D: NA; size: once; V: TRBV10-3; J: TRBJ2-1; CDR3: CAISEWPRNEQFF; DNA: TGTGCCATCAGTGAATGGCCACGCAATGAGCAGTTCTTC
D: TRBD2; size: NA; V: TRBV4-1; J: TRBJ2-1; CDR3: CASSQVMTSGREDEQFF; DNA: TGCGCCAGCAGCCAGGTTATGACTAGCGGGAGGGAAGATGAGCAGTTCTTC
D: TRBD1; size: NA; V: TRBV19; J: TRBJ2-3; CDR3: CASSLPGQGIDTQYF; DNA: TGTGCCAGTAGTCTCCCGGGACAGGGGATAGATACGCAGTATTTT
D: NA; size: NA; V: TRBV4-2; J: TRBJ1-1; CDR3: CASSQRPSGTEAFF; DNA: TGTGCCAGCAGCCAAAGACCCAGCGGCACTGAAGCTTTCTTT
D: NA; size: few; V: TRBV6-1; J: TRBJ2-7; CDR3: CASTPPWGGTYEQYF; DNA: TGTGCCAGCACTCCCCCGTGGGGCGGGACCTACGAGCAGTACTTC
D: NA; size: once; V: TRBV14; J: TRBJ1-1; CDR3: CASSQYGTTEAFF; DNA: TGTGCCAGCAGCCAATATGGCACCACTGAAGCTTTCTTT
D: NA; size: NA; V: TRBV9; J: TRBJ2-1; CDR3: CASSSTAGTYNEQFF; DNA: TGTGCCAGCAGCAGTACAGCGGGCACTTACAATGAGCAGTTCTTC
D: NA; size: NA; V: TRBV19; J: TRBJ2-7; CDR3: CASSIGGSGEQYF; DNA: TGTGCCAGTAGTATAGGAGGTAGTGGTGAGCAGTACTTC
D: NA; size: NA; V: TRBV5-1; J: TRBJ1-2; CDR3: CASSLAEGGGYTF; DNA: TGCGCCAGCAGCTTGGCGGAGGGAGGTGGCTACACCTTC
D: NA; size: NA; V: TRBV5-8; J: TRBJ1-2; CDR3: CASSLTAGTYGYTF; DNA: TGTGCCAGCAGCTTGACGGCAGGGACTTATGGCTACACCTTC
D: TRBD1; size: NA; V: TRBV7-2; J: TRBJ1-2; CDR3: CASSFRDRDYGYTF; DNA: TGTGCCAGCAGCTTTAGGGACAGGGACTATGGCTACACCTTC
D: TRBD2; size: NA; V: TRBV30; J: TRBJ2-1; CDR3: CAWSAPRAGGRNEQFF; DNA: TGTGCCTGGAGTGCTCCAAGAGCGGGAGGGCGGAATGAGCAGTTCTTC
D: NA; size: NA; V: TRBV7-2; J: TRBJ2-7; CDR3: CASSLTLQGGYEQYF; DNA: TGTGCCAGCAGCTTAACCCTACAGGGGGGGTACGAGCAGTACTTC
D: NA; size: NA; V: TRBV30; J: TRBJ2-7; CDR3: CAWSTVNEQYF; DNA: TGTGCCTGGAGTACAGTTAACGAGCAGTACTTC
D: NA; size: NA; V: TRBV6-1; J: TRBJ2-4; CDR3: CASSGLRGENIQYF; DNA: TGTGCCAGCAGTGGCCTAAGGGGTGAAAACATTCAGTACTTC
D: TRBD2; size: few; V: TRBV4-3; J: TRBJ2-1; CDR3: CASSQVVGGTSGDNEQFF; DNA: TGCGCCAGCAGCCAAGTTGTTGGGGGGACTAGCGGGGACAATGAGCAGTTCTTC
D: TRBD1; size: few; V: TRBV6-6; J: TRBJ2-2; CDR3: CASSSVGGRTGELFF; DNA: TGTGCCAGCAGTTCGGTAGGGGGCAGAACCGGGGAGCTGTTTTTT
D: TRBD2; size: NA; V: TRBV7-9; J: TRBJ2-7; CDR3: CASSRPPGLAGVEQYF; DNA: TGTGCCAGCAGCCGGCCCCCTGGACTAGCGGGAGTGGAGCAGTACTTC
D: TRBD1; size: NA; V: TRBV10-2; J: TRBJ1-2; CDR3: CASSDRVNYGYTF; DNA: TGCGCCAGCAGCGACAGGGTGAACTATGGCTACACCTTC
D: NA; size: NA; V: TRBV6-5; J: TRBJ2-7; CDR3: CASRSPGSASYEQYF; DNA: TGTGCCAGCAGGAGTCCGGGTAGCGCTTCCTACGAGCAGTACTTC
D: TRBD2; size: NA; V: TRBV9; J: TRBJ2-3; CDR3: CASSVAGGSQDTQYF; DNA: TGTGCCAGCAGCGTAGCGGGAGGGTCCCAAGATACGCAGTATTTT
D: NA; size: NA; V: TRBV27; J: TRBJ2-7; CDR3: CASSPLGAKVYEQYF; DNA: TGTGCCAGCAGTCCGCTAGGGGCTAAAGTCTACGAGCAGTACTTC
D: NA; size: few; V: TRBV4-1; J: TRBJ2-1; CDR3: CASSQAGNNWEQFF; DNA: TGCGCCAGCAGCCAAGCGGGGAACAATTGGGAGCAGTTCTTC
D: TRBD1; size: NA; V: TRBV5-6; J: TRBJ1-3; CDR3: CASSPGQGVGNTIYF; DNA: TGTGCCAGCAGCCCGGGACAGGGTGTCGGAAACACCATATATTTT
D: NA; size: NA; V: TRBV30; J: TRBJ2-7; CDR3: CAWSVSGGAEQYF; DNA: TGTGCCTGGAGTGTATCCGGCGGGGCCGAGCAGTACTTC
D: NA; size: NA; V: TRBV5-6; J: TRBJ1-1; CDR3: CASSGGQNTEAFF; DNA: TGTGCCAGCAGCGGGGGACAGAACACTGAAGCTTTCTTT
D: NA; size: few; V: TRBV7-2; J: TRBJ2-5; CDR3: CASSLYGGTQETQYF; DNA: TGTGCCAGCAGCTTGTACGGCGGGACCCAAGAGACCCAGTACTTC
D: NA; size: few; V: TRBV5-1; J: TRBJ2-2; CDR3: CASSSRDGNTGELFF; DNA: TGCGCCAGCAGCTCGCGGGATGGAAACACCGGGGAGCTGTTTTTT
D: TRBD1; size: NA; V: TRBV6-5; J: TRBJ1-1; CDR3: CASSPQGVNIEAFF; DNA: TGTGCCAGCAGTCCACAGGGGGTGAATATTGAAGCTTTCTTT
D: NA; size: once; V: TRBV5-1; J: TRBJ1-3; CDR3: CASSLAGGSGNTIYF; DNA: TGCGCCAGCAGCTTGGCGGGGGGGTCTGGAAACACCATATATTTT
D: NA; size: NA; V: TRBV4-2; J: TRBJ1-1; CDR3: CASSQAGQHMNTEAFF; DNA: TGTGCCAGCAGCCAAGCTGGACAGCACATGAACACTGAAGCTTTCTTT
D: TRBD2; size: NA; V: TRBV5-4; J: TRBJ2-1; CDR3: CASSRGLAGGGNEQFF; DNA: TGTGCCAGCAGCCGTGGACTAGCGGGAGGTGGAAATGAGCAGTTCTTC
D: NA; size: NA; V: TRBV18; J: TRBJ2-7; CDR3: CASSSTGTYEQYF; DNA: TGTGCCAGCTCATCCACAGGGACCTACGAGCAGTACTTC
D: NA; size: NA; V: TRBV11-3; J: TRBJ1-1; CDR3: CASSPRGATEAFF; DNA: TGTGCCAGCAGCCCCCGGGGGGCCACTGAAGCTTTCTTT
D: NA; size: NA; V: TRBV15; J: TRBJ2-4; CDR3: CATSRDRGSSQYF; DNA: TGTGCCACCAGCAGAGATAGGGGCAGCAGTCAGTACTTC
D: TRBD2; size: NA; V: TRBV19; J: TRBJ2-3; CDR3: CATSLTRGADTQYF; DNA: TGTGCCACCTCGCTGACCCGGGGGGCAGATACGCAGTATTTT